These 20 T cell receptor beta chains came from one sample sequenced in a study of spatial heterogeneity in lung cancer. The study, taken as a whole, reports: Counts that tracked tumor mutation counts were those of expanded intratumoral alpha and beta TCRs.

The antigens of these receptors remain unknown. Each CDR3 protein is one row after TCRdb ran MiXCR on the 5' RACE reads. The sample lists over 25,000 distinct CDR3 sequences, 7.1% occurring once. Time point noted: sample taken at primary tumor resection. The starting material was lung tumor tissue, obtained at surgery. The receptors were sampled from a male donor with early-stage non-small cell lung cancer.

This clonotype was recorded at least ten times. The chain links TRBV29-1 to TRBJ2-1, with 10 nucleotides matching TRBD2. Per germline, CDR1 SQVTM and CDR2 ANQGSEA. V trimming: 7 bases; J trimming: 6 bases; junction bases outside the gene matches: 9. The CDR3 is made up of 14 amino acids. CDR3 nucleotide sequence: TGCAGCGGAGACCCTAGCGGGGGTTTCAATGAGCAGTTCTTC. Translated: CSGDPSGGFNEQFF.

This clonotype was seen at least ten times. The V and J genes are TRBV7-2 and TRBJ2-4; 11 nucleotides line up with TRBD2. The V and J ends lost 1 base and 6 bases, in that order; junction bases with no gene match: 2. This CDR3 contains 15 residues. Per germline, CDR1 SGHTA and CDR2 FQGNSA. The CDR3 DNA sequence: TGTGCCAGCAGCTTAGTAGCGGGGGGGCCAAACATTCAGTACTTC. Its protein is CASSLVAGGPNIQYF.

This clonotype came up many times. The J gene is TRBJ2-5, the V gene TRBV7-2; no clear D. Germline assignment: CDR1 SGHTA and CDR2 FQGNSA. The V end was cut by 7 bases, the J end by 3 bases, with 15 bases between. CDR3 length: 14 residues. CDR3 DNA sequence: TGTGCCAGCACCCCCCTTGGGGATAAAGAGACCCAGTACTTC. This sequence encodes CASTPLGDKETQYF. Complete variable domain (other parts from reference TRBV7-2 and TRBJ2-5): GAGVSQSPSNKVTEKGKDVELRCDPISGHTALYWYRQSLGQGLEFLIYFQGNSAPDKSGLPSDRFSAERTGGSVSTLTIQRTQQEDSAVYLCASTPLGDKETQYFGPGTRLLVL.

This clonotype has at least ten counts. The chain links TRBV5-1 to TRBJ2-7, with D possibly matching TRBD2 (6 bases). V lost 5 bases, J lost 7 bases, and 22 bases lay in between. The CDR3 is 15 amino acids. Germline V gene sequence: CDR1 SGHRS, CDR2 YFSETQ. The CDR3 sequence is CASSSDGRTELEQYF. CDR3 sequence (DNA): TGCGCCAGCAGTTCGGATGGGAGGACCGAGTTAGAGCAGTACTTC.

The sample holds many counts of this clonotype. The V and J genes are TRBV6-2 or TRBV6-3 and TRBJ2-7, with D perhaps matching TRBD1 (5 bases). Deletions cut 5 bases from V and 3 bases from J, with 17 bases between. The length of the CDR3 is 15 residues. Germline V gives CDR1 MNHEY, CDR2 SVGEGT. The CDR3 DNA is TGTGCCAGCAGTGTCCGACAGAACCTTTTCTACGAGCAGTACTTC. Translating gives CASSVRQNLFYEQYF.

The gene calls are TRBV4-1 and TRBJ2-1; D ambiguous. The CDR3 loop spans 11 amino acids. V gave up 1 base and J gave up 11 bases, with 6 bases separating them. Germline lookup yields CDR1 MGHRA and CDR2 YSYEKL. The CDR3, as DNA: TGCGCCAGCAGCCAAGCGAATAAGCAGTTCTTC. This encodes CASSQANKQFF.

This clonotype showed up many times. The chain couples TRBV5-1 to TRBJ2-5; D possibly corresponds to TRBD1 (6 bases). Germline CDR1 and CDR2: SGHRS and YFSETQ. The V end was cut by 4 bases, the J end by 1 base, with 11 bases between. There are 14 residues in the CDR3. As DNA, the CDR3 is TGCGCCAGCAGCCCGGACAGCTCCCAAGAGACCCAGTACTTC. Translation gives CASSPDSSQETQYF.

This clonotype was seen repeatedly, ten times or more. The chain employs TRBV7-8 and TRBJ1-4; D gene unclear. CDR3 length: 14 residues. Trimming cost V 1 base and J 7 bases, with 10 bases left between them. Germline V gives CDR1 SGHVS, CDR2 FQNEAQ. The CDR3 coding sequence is TGTGCCAGCAGCTTAGGGGTCTGGGGTGAAAAACTGTTTTTT. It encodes CASSLGVWGEKLFF.

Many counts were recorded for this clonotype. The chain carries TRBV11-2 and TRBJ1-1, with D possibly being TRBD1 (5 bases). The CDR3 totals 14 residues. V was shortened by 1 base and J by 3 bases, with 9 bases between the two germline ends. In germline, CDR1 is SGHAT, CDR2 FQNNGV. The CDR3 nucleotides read TGTGCCAGCAGCTTAGTATTGGGGGACACTGAAGCTTTCTTT. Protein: CASSLVLGDTEAFF.

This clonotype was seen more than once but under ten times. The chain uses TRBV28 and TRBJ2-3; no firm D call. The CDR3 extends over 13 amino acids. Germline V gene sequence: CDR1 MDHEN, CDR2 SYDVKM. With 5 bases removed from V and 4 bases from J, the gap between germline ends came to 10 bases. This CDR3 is CASSTTNPDTQYF. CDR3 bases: TGTGCCAGCAGTACAACGAACCCAGATACGCAGTATTTT.

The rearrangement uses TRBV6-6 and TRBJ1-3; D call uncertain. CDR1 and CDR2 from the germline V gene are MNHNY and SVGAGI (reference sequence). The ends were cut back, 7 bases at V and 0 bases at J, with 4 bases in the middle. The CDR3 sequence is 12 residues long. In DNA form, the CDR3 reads TGTGCCAGCACCCTCTCTGGAAACACCATATATTTT. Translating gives CASTLSGNTIYF.

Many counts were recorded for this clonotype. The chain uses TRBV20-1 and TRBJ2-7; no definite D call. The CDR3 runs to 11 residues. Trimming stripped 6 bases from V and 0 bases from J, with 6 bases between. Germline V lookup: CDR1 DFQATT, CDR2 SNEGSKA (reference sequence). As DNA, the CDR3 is TGCAGTGCAGCCGACTCCTACGAGCAGTACTTC. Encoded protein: CSAADSYEQYF.

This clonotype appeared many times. CDR3 sequence (DNA): TGTGCCACCAGTCCCAGCGGGGGGGCCTCGAACAATGAGCAGTTCTTC. It yields the protein CATSPSGGASNNEQFF. The chain links TRBV24-1 to TRBJ2-1; TRBD2 agrees at 10 bases. Germline CDR1 and CDR2: KGHDR and SFDVKD. The ends lost 6 bases at V and 5 bases at J; junction bases unmatched: 9. The CDR3 extends over 16 amino acids.

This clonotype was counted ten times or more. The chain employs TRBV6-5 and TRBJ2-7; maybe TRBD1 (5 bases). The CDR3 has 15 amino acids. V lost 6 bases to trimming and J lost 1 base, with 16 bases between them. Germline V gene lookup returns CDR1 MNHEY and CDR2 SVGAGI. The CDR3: CASSPWPGISYEQYF. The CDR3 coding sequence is TGTGCCAGCAGCCCTTGGCCAGGGATTTCCTACGAGCAGTACTTC.

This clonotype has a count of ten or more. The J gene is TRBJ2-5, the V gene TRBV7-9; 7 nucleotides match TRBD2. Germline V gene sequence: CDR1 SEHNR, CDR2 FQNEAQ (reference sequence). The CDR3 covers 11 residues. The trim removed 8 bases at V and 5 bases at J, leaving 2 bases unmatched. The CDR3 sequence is CASGGSETQYF. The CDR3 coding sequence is TGTGCCAGCGGCGGGAGTGAGACCCAGTACTTC.

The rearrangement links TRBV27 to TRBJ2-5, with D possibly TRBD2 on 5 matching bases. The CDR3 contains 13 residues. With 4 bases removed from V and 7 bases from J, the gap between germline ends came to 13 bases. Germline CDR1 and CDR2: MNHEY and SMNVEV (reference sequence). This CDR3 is CASSWTPRGTQYF. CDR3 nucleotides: TGTGCCAGCAGTTGGACCCCCCGGGGGACCCAGTACTTC.

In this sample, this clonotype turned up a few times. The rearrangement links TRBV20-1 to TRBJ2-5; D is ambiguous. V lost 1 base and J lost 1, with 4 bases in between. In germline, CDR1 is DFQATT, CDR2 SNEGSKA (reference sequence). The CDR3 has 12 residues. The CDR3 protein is CSARGGQETQYF. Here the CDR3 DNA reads TGCAGTGCTAGAGGGGGCCAAGAGACCCAGTACTTC.

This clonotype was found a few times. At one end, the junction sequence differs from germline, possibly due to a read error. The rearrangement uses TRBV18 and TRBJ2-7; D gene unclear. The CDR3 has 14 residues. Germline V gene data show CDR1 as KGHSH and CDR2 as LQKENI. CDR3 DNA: TGTACCAGCTCACCAACGGGTAGAGACAACGAGCAGTACTTC. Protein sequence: CTSSPTGRDNEQYF. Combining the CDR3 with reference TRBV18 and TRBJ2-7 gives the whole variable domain NAGVMQNPRHLVRRRGQEARLRCSPMKGHSHVYWYRQLPEEGLKFMVYLQKENIIDESGMPKERFSAEFPKEGPSILRIQQVVRGDSAAYFCTSSPTGRDNEQYFGPGTRLTVT.

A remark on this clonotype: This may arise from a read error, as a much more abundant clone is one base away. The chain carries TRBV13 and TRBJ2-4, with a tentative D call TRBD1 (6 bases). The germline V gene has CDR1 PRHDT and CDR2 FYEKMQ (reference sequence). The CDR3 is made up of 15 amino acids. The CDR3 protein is CASNLGGVGKNIQYF. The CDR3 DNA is TGTGCCAGCAACTTAGGGGGAGTAGGCAAAAACATTCAGTACTTC.

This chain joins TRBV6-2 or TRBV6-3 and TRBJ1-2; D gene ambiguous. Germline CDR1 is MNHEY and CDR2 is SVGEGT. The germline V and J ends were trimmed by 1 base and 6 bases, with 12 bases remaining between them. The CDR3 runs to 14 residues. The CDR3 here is CASSYYHTGDGYTF. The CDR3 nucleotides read TGTGCCAGCAGTTACTACCATACGGGTGATGGCTACACCTTC.